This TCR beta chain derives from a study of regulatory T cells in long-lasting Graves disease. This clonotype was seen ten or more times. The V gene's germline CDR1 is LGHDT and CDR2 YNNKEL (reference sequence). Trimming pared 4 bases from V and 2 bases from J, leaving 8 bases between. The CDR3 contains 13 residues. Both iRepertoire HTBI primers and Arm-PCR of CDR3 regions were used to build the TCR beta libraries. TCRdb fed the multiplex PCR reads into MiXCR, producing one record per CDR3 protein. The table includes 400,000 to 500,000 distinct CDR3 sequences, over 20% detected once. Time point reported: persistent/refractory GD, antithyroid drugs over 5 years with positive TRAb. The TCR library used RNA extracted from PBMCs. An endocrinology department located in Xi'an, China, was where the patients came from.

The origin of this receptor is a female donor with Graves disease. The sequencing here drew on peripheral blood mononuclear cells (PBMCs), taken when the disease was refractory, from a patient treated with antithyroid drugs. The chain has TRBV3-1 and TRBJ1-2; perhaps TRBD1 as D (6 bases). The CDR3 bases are TGTGCCAGCAGCCGACAGGAAAACTATGGCTACACCTTC. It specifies CASSRQENYGYTF.